This T cell receptor (beta chain) was recovered during a study of neoadjuvant nivolumab and ipilimumab in lung cancer. General study points: Resected tumors had greater TCR richness and clonality than uninvolved lung.

The ends were cut back, 0 bases at V and 4 bases at J, with 8 bases in the middle. The germline V gene encodes CDR1 LGHNA and CDR2 YSLEER. The CDR3 totals 14 residues. Worth noting for this clone: Antigen: not known.

Generated by immunoSEQ multiplex PCR, the TCRdb table keeps only in-frame clones and is missing some. This sample has some 4,300 clones; 60% to 80% occur once, and the top ten carry 9.5% to 15%. This material consisted of adjacent normal lung tissue, taken after neoadjuvant nivolumab, alone or with ipilimumab, at or shortly before surgery. This chain joins TRBV4-3 and TRBJ2-3; D is perhaps TRBD2 (6 bases). The TCR originated in an adult with non-small cell lung cancer. CDR3 sequence reads: CASSQDLASDTQYF. CDR3 DNA sequence: TGCGCCAGCAGCCAAGACCTAGCGTCAGATACGCAGTATTTT.